Below are 13 T cell receptor beta chains sequenced from a single sample in a study of blood T cell repertoires in COVID-19 (dated by TCRdb to the early 2020s). The protocol used for the library was the immunoSEQ multiplex PCR assay. TCRdb took over this immuneACCESS table, retaining in-frame rearrangements with V and J assigned. Such tables are incomplete; in checked studies, under half of the missing clones stem from an unresolved V gene, and the remainder is unexplained. The sample table shows about 81,000 clones, and around 90% are seen once. The ten largest clones add up to approximately 7.4% of the sample. Sequences were obtained from peripheral blood. Receptor source: a man in his 70s with acute or convalescent COVID-19.

The chain uses TRBV27 and TRBJ1-1; TRBD1 is a possible D gene (6 bases). The germline V gene encodes CDR1 MNHEY and CDR2 SMNVEV (reference sequence). Trimming shortened V by 1 base and J by 10 bases, and 13 bases separated the two germline ends. The CDR3 loop spans 13 amino acids. The CDR3 is CASSLWDTGAAFF. As DNA, the CDR3 is TGTGCCAGCAGTTTATGGGACACCGGGGCAGCTTTCTTT.

This chain links TRBV4-3 with TRBJ1-2; D unresolved. The ends were cut back, 0 bases at V and 4 bases at J, with 15 bases in the middle. The CDR3 has 16 amino acids. Germline V CDR1 and CDR2: LGHNA, YSLEER. CDR3 nucleotide sequence: TGCGCCAGCAGCCAAGATCCATCCAGGCCGAGCTATGGCTACACCTTC. Protein product: CASSQDPSRPSYGYTF.

This clone appeared once. The gene calls are TRBV7-9 and TRBJ1-1; D is uncertain. Germline V gene lookup returns CDR1 SEHNR and CDR2 FQNEAQ (reference sequence). V lost 4 bases, J lost 1 base, and 7 bases lay in between. This CDR3 contains 13 residues. The CDR3 is CASSSQENTEAFF. CDR3 nucleotides: TGTGCCAGCAGCTCCCAGGAGAACACTGAAGCTTTCTTT.

The chain is built from TRBV6-6 and TRBJ2-3; D perhaps matches TRBD2 (6 bases). The V and J ends lost 1 base and 8 bases respectively, with 10 bases between them. The V gene's germline CDR1 is MNHNY and CDR2 SVGAGI (reference sequence). The CDR3 covers 13 residues. Written as DNA, the CDR3 is TGTGCCAGCAGTTACTTGGGGGGTGGTACGCAGTATTTT. It yields the protein CASSYLGGGTQYF.

Written as DNA, the CDR3 is TGTGCCAGCAGTCCCGGCGGTAGCGGCTCCTACGAGCAGTACTTC. This encodes CASSPGGSGSYEQYF. The chain has TRBV28 and TRBJ2-7; D perhaps matches TRBD2 (6 bases). Germline-derived CDR1 and CDR2 are MDHEN and SYDVKM. The germline V and J ends were trimmed by 5 bases and 0 bases, with 14 bases remaining between them. The CDR3 covers 15 residues.

V and J are TRBV19 and TRBJ1-2, with 9 bases lining up with TRBD1. This CDR3 comprises 14 residues. V shed 10 bases, J shed 8 bases, and the junction held 14 bases outside the gene matches. Germline lookup yields CDR1 LNHDA and CDR2 SQIVND (reference sequence). The CDR3 region is CATTPQQGAGGYTF. The CDR3 nucleotides are TGTGCCACCACCCCTCAACAGGGGGCGGGCGGCTACACCTTC.

The chain is built from TRBV5-6 and TRBJ2-7; no reliable D call. The CDR3 has 13 residues. With 0 bases removed from V and 4 bases from J, the gap between germline ends came to 8 bases. Looked up from germline, CDR1 is SGHDT and CDR2 is YYEEEE. CDR3 residues: CASSLGRRYEQYF. CDR3 in DNA: TGTGCCAGCAGCTTGGGTCGGAGATACGAGCAGTACTTC.

The chain joins TRBV28 to TRBJ2-7; 7 positions match TRBD2. Germline CDR1 MDHEN, CDR2 SYDVKM. Trimming removed 6 bases from V and 4 bases from J; junction bases left unmatched: 15. This CDR3 spans 16 amino acids. The CDR3 DNA reads TGTGCCAGCAGCTCCCCCGGGCGGGGAGGGATGTACGAGCAGTACTTC. Protein sequence: CASSSPGRGGMYEQYF.

The V and J genes are TRBV29-1 and TRBJ2-1; TRBD2 is a possible D gene (6 bases). The CDR3 runs 15 residues. CDR1 and CDR2 (germline): SQVTM, ANQGSEA. Trimming pared 0 bases from V and 4 bases from J, leaving 13 bases between. The CDR3, as DNA: TGCAGCGTTGAAGATCCGGGGGAAAGATACAATGAGCAGTTCTTC. Translation gives CSVEDPGERYNEQFF.

The rearrangement joins TRBV14 to TRBJ2-5, with 13 bases matching TRBD2. V was pared by 3 bases and J by 2 bases, with 6 bases of the junction left unmatched. Looked up from germline, CDR1 is SGHDN and CDR2 is FVKESK. The CDR3 is 17 residues long. In DNA form, the CDR3 reads TGTGCCAGCAGCCACCAAAAGGGACTAGCGGGGCAAGAGACCCAGTACTTC. Its translation is CASSHQKGLAGQETQYF.

The chain has TRBV5-1 and TRBJ2-7; 8 bases agree with TRBD1. This CDR3 has 15 amino acids. Germline CDR1 is SGHRS and CDR2 is YFSETQ. Losses at the gene ends were 2 bases for V and 2 bases for J; bases not matched to a gene: 6. In DNA form, the CDR3 reads TGCGCCAGCAGCTTTGGGACAGGAGGCACCTACGAGCAGTACTTC. This encodes CASSFGTGGTYEQYF.

CDR3 bases: TGTGCCAGCAGCTTTGTTCCGGGGATCGAGCAGTACTTC. Translation gives CASSFVPGIEQYF. The rearrangement uses TRBV5-4 and TRBJ2-7, with D maybe TRBD2 (5 bases). The CDR3 consists of 13 residues. Trimming pared 2 bases from V and 6 bases from J, leaving 12 bases between. Germline-derived CDR1 and CDR2 are SGHNT and YYREEE (reference sequence).

The CDR3 nucleotides are TGTGCCAGCAGCAGCAGCGGCCTCCTAAACAATGAGCAGTTCTTC. It translates to CASSSSGLLNNEQFF. This sequence joins TRBV28 and TRBJ2-1; a weak D match, TRBD2 (5 bases). V gave up 6 bases and J gave up 5 bases, with 17 bases separating them. This CDR3 is 15 amino acids long. CDR1 is MDHEN and CDR2 is SYDVKM in the germline V gene.